This is a list of T cell receptor beta chains from one sample in a study of OX40 agonist ivuxolimab in advanced cancers. Assay used: immunoSEQ multiplex PCR; TCRdb lists only in-frame clones, some missing. The sample lists 50,000 to 65,000 clones; 75% to 90% were seen once. The sequencing here drew on CD4+ or CD8+ T cells sorted from blood, taken in a trial of the OX40 agonist ivuxolimab. These receptors came from an adult with an advanced solid tumor such as melanoma, head and neck, liver or kidney cancer. The conserved cysteine and the conserved F or W are not part of the CDR3 here.

cdr3_length j_call v_call cdr3_aa
12 TRBJ2-7 TRBV30 AWSDSGKPYEQY
13 TRBJ2-7 TRBV4-3 ASSQDPEYGYEQY
17 TRBJ2-1 TRBV11-3 ASSLAKIRWWGRSNEQF
13 TRBJ2-2 TRBV11-2 ASSLAGGGTGELF
10 TRBJ2-7 TRBV27 ASGVGVVEQY
14 TRBJ2-1 TRBV11-2 ASSLGIGGIYNEQF
13 TRBJ2-7 TRBV4-3 ASSQGLAGDNEQY
11 TRBJ2-1 TRBV27 ASSWTSANEQF
13 TRBJ1-5 TRBV10-2 ASSGDSHLNQPQH
13 TRBJ1-1 TRBV6-6 ASRYESGTGAEAF
13 TRBJ2-7 TRBV19 ASSIGGTGVYEQY
14 TRBJ1-1 TRBV4-3 ASSQDREGVNTEAF
12 TRBJ1-4 TRBV19 ASNERTGEKRLF
12 TRBJ2-5 TRBV15 ATSRDRPSGTQY
12 TRBJ2-3 TRBV25-1 ASSLSGSTDTQY
13 TRBJ2-5 TRBV9 ASSVAGTVQETQY
11 TRBJ2-5 TRBV29-1 SVDREGGETQY
12 TRBJ2-7 TRBV5-6 ASSLAGGPYEQY
14 TRBJ2-7 TRBV27 ASSSKPPGTGIEQY
15 TRBJ2-1 TRBV5-4 ASSLALASGSKNEQF
14 TRBJ2-1 TRBV5-1 ASSLDLPKSYNEQF
15 . TRBV18 ASSLTTRGGVAYEQY
16 TRBJ2-6 TRBV15 ATSSGTGGISGANVLT
11 TRBJ2-1 TRBV7-9 ASSLAGDREQF
13 TRBJ1-4 TRBV11-2 ASSFNPRPGEKLF
13 TRBJ2-5 TRBV4-3 ASSQVLNYQETQY
12 TRBJ2-3 TRBV7-9 ASSSHWGTDTQY
12 . TRBV4-1 ASSQQGPSYEQY
11 TRBJ2-1 TRBV7-9 ASSHVTYNEQF
15 TRBJ2-6 TRBV4-3 ASSQDPDLSGANVLT
13 TRBJ1-2 TRBV28 ASRKNPGANYGYT
12 TRBJ1-2 TRBV19 ASKSYESNYGYT
13 TRBJ2-7 TRBV6-5 ASMGTGSLSYEQY
15 TRBJ2-1 TRBV7-9 ASSPTPSLAGGGEQF
11 TRBJ2-7 TRBV4-1 ASSQEVPYEQY
12 TRBJ1-5 TRBV2 ASSDSLGYQPQH
11 TRBJ1-5 TRBV11-2 ASSLGTNQPQH
13 TRBJ2-3 TRBV6-5 ASSYGREYTDTQY
13 TRBJ1-5 TRBV25-1 ASSEAGLADQPQH
14 TRBJ1-2 TRBV10-2 ASSEGGEGKLYGYT
9 TRBJ2-1 TRBV27 ASSFGNEQF
12 TRBJ1-2 TRBV4-3 ASSISAGASGYT
14 TRBJ2-2 TRBV19 ASSILGTGNTGELF
11 TRBJ2-7 TRBV19 ASSMGGGYEQY
12 TRBJ2-5 TRBV7-9 ASSLGPPWETQY
9 TRBJ2-7 TRBV20-1 SARDFYEQY
8 TRBJ2-7 TRBV2 ASSDHEQY
15 TRBJ2-1 TRBV4-3 ASSRKSNPGPGDEQF